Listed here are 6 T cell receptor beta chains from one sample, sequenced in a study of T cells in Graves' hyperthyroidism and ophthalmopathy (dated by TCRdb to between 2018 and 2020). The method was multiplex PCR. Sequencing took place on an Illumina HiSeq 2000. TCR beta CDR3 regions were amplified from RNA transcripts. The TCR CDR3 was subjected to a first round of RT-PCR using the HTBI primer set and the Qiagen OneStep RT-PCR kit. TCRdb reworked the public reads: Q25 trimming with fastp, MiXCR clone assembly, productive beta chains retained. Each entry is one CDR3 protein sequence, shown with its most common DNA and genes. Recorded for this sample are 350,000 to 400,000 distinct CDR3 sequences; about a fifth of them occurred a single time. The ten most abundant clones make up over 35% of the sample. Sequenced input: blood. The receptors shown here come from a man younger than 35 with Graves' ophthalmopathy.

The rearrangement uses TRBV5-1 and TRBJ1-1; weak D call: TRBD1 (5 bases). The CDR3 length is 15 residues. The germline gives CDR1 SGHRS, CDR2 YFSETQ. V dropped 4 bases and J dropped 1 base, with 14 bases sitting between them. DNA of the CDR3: TGCGCCAGCAGCCGGGGGACTAGCGGGAACACTGAAGCTTTCTTT. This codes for CASSRGTSGNTEAFF. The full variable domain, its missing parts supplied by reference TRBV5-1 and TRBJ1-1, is KAGVTQTPRYLIKTRGQQVTLSCSPISGHRSVSWYQQTPGQGLQFLFEYFSETQRNKGNFPGRFSGRQFSNSRSEMNVSTLELGDSALYLCASSRGTSGNTEAFFGQGTRLTVV.

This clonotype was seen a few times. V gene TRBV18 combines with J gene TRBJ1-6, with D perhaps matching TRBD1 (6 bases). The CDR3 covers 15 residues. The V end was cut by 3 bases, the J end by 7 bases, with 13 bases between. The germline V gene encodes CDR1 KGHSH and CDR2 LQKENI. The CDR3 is CASSPTSGANSPLHF. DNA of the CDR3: TGTGCCAGCTCACCCACTTCGGGGGCCAATTCACCCCTCCACTTT.

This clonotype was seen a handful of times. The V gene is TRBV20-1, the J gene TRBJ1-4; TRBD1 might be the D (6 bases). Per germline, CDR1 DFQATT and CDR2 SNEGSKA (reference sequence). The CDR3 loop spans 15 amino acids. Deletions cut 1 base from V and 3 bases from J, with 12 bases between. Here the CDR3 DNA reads TGCAGTGCTAGAGGGACGACAGGAGCTAATGAAAAACTGTTTTTT. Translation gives CSARGTTGANEKLFF.

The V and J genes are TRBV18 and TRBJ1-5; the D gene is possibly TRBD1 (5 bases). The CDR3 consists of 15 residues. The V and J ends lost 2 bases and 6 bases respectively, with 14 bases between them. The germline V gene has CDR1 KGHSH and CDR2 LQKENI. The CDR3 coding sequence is TGTGCCAGCTCACCAGGAGGGGCAGAGGGTCAGCCCCAGCATTTT. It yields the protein CASSPGGAEGQPQHF. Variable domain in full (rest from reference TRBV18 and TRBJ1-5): NAGVMQNPRHLVRRRGQEARLRCSPMKGHSHVYWYRQLPEEGLKFMVYLQKENIIDESGMPKERFSAEFPKEGPSILRIQQVVRGDSAAYFCASSPGGAEGQPQHFGDGTRLSIL.

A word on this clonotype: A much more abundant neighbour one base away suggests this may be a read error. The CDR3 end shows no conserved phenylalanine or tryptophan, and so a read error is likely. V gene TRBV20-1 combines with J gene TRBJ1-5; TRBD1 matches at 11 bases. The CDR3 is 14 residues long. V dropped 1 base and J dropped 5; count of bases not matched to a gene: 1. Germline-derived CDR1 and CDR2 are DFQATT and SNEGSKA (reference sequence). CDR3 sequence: CSARGTGGDQPQHL. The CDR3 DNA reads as TGCAGTGCTAGAGGGACAGGGGGCGATCAGCCCCAGCATCTT.

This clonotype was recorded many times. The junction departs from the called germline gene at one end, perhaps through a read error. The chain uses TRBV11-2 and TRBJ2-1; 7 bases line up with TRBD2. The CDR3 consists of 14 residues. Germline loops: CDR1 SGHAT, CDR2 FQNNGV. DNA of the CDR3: TGTGCCGGCAGTTGGGGGGGATCCTACAATGAGCAGTTCTTC. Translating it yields CAGSWGGSYNEQFF.